The clone carrying this T cell receptor (beta chain) was seen a few times. Its antigen is still unknown. The sample comes from a study of T-cell memory formation after mild COVID-19. The V gene's germline CDR1 is LNHNV and CDR2 YYDKDF (reference sequence). CDR3 length equals 15 residues. V lost 5 bases, J lost 5 bases, and 12 bases stayed unmatched. Whole-study findings and limits: Second-wave clones reaching peak frequency on day 37 lacked confirmed SARS-CoV-2 specificity. Among CD4+ contracting clones, most were CM and EM, and CD8+ ones EMRA.

Each CDR3 protein is one row after TCRdb ran MiXCR on the 5' RACE reads. The sample lists some 490,000 distinct CDR3 sequences, 18% seen once, with 12% in the top ten. The chain combines TRBV15 with TRBJ2-7; 7 bases match TRBD1. The sample comprised PBMCs or a T cell subset sorted from them (not recorded which). The origin of this receptor is an adult woman who had mild COVID-19 (a few samples of this study predate the infection). Cell type and time point are not known. CDR3 residues: CATSQFRGLWHEQYF. The CDR3 region has the DNA TGTGCCACCAGCCAATTTAGGGGGCTGTGGCACGAGCAGTACTTC.